Listed below are T cell receptor beta chains from one sample, sequenced in a study of response to subunit inactivated influenza vaccine. In TCRdb, the RT-PCR reads were re-called with MiXCR into one record per CDR3 protein. The data contain around 850,000 distinct CDR3 sequences, approximately 18% of them singletons. Sequencing used PBMCs from blood, obtained around 5 days after vaccination. The source of these receptors is a man in his fifties who received an inactivated influenza vaccine. The CDR3 runs from the conserved cysteine through the conserved F or W. The order of the fields is CDR3 DNA, CDR3 protein, J gene, D gene, V gene, clone size. D genes are given only for firm matches. The listing skips clone size in some rows; elsewhere it reads once, few, many or a size class.

DNA: TGTGCCAGCAGGTGGGACAAGTTCCTTGAGGAGCAGTACTTC; CDR3: CASRWDKFLEEQYF; J: TRBJ2-7; D: -; V: TRBV27; size: -
DNA: TGTGCCAGCAGTCGCACCAGGAACACCGGGGAGCTGTTTTTT; CDR3: CASSRTRNTGELFF; J: TRBJ2-2; D: -; V: TRBV6-2/TRBV6-3; size: few
DNA: TGTGCCAGCAGTTTAGGGGGCGGCGTTCGTGAAAAACTGTTTTTT; CDR3: CASSLGGGVREKLFF; J: TRBJ1-4; D: -; V: TRBV28; size: -
DNA: TGTGCCAGCAGCTGGCGGACGGGTTATAATCAGCCCCAGCATTTT; CDR3: CASSWRTGYNQPQHF; J: TRBJ1-5; D: -; V: TRBV5-5; size: few
DNA: TGCGCCAGCAGCTTAAGGCTAGAAGATGTGACCCAGTACTTC; CDR3: CASSLRLEDVTQYF; J: TRBJ2-5; D: -; V: TRBV5-1; size: few
DNA: TGTGCCAGCAGCTTGTACAGGGCGAACACTGAAGCTTTCTTT; CDR3: CASSLYRANTEAFF; J: TRBJ1-1; D: -; V: TRBV7-2; size: -
DNA: TGTGCCAGCCTCCCCGGGGCGGAAAGCACAGATACGCAGTATTTT; CDR3: CASLPGAESTDTQYF; J: TRBJ2-3; D: -; V: TRBV7-2; size: few
DNA: TGCGCCAGCAGCCAAGAGGGGTGGCAGTTTGAAGCTTTCTTT; CDR3: CASSQEGWQFEAFF; J: TRBJ1-1; D: -; V: TRBV4-1; size: few
DNA: TGTGCCAGCAGCTTAGAGGTCGACGGGGATGGCTACACCTTC; CDR3: CASSLEVDGDGYTF; J: TRBJ1-2; D: -; V: TRBV7-9; size: -
DNA: TGTGCCAGCAGCCTAACGTTGGGGTACCAAGAGACCCAGTACTTC; CDR3: CASSLTLGYQETQYF; J: TRBJ2-5; D: -; V: TRBV7-2; size: few
DNA: TGCGCCAGCAGCTTTACTAGCGGGATTGAAAAGACCCAGTACTTC; CDR3: CASSFTSGIEKTQYF; J: TRBJ2-5; D: TRBD2; V: TRBV5-1; size: few
DNA: TGCAGTGCTAGACCAATACAGAGCCCCCGTGCAGATACGCAGTATTTT; CDR3: CSARPIQSPRADTQYF; J: TRBJ2-3; D: -; V: TRBV20-1; size: many
DNA: TGTGCCAGCAGCTTAGTCCCCAGCGGGGGGCCAAAAGATACGCAGTATTTT; CDR3: CASSLVPSGGPKDTQYF; J: TRBJ2-3; D: TRBD2; V: TRBV7-2; size: -
DNA: TGTGCCAGCAGCTCCACCCAGGAGAGGAACGGGCGAGGCACAGATACGCAGTATTTT; CDR3: CASSSTQERNGRGTDTQYF; J: TRBJ2-3; D: -; V: TRBV7-3; size: -
DNA: TGTGCCAGCAGCCCTATAGGTGGAGGTGACTATGGCTACACCTTC; CDR3: CASSPIGGGDYGYTF; J: TRBJ1-2; D: -; V: TRBV7-2; size: -
DNA: TGTGCCAGCAGCCAAGGCTTGGCGGGACAGGGCAACTACGAGCAGTACTTC; CDR3: CASSQGLAGQGNYEQYF; J: TRBJ2-7; D: TRBD1; V: TRBV3-1; size: -
DNA: TGTGCCAGCAAAGGGACTAGCGGGGGGACAGATACGCAGTATTTT; CDR3: CASKGTSGGTDTQYF; J: TRBJ2-3; D: TRBD2; V: TRBV12-3/TRBV12-4; size: many
DNA: TGTGCCAGCAGCCGAACGTCCCGGACTCCTCCCAATGAGCAGTTCTTC; CDR3: CASSRTSRTPPNEQFF; J: TRBJ2-1; D: -; V: TRBV12-3/TRBV12-4; size: few
DNA: TGTGCCAGCAGCCGGCCGGGACAGCGCTCCTACAATGAGCAGTTCTTC; CDR3: CASSRPGQRSYNEQFF; J: TRBJ2-1; D: TRBD1; V: TRBV3-1; size: -
DNA: TGTGCCAGCAGTACTACACAGGGGGCCTTGGGCGAGCAGTACTTC; CDR3: CASSTTQGALGEQYF; J: TRBJ2-7; D: TRBD1; V: TRBV6-5; size: -
DNA: TGCAGCGTAGATAAAACAGGGGGAGGAGTAATGATGCAGTTCTTC; CDR3: CSVDKTGGGVMMQFF; J: TRBJ2-1; D: TRBD1; V: TRBV29-1; size: many
DNA: TGTGCCAGCAGTAGTCTCAGACAGGGAAGTTACGAGCAGTACTTC; CDR3: CASSSLRQGSYEQYF; J: TRBJ2-7; D: TRBD1; V: TRBV12-3/TRBV12-4; size: -
DNA: TGCGCCAGCAGCTTGGCCGTTGGAGGGGTCCCCTACAATGAGCAGTTCTTC; CDR3: CASSLAVGGVPYNEQFF; J: TRBJ2-1; D: -; V: TRBV5-1; size: -
DNA: TGCGCCAGCAGCTACTTGACAGGGTCGGACGAGACCCAGTACTTC; CDR3: CASSYLTGSDETQYF; J: TRBJ2-5; D: TRBD1; V: TRBV5-1; size: -
DNA: TGTGCCACCGGAGACAGGGGGGGATCGGATGAGCAGTTCTTC; CDR3: CATGDRGGSDEQFF; J: TRBJ2-1; D: TRBD1; V: TRBV24-1; size: few
DNA: TGCAGTGCTAGGCCGTTAGCGAGGGGGAATGAGCAGTTCTTC; CDR3: CSARPLARGNEQFF; J: TRBJ2-1; D: -; V: TRBV20-1; size: few
DNA: TGCGCCAGCGCTAGCGGGGGCCCTTACAATGAGCAGTTCTTC; CDR3: CASASGGPYNEQFF; J: TRBJ2-1; D: TRBD2; V: TRBV5-1; size: few
DNA: TGCAGTGCTGCTAACAGCCCCCTAGCCAAAAACATTCAGTACTTC; CDR3: CSAANSPLAKNIQYF; J: TRBJ2-4; D: -; V: TRBV20-1; size: few
DNA: TGCAGTGCTAGGAGGACTAGCGATGCCTACGAGCAGTACTTC; CDR3: CSARRTSDAYEQYF; J: TRBJ2-7; D: TRBD2; V: TRBV20-1; size: -